What follows are 7 T cell receptor beta chains derived from one specimen sequenced in a study of cytomegalovirus exposure and HLA in healthy donors. The study ran its PCR with 60 Vbeta and 13 Jbeta primers. Using immunoSEQ multiplex PCR, the repertoire was profiled, and TCRdb retains in-frame clones only, with some absent. This table has around 120,000 clones, over 65% appearing once. The sample was PBMCs. These receptor sequences come from a woman between 50 and 59 years old in good health and CMV-seropositive.

In this sample, this clone turned up once. The chain joins TRBV7-8 to TRBJ2-1; 7 nucleotides line up with TRBD2. This CDR3 is built from 16 residues. J gave up 4 bases and V 1 base, and 7 bases lay outside the gene matches. CDR1 is SGHVS and CDR2 is FQNEAQ in the germline V gene. The CDR3 nucleotides read TGTGCCAGCAGCTTAGTAACTAGCGTGCTGTACAATGAGCAGTTCTTC. This sequence encodes CASSLVTSVLYNEQFF.

This clone was seen a handful of times. The V and J genes are TRBV4-1 and TRBJ2-1; 9 bases map to TRBD1. The junction had 14 bases not matched to a gene; V was cut back by 1 base and J by 7 bases. Germline V gene data show CDR1 as MGHRA and CDR2 as YSYEKL. The CDR3 extends over 18 amino acids. CDR3 protein: CASSQGTPLQGARNEQFF. For the CDR3, the DNA is TGCGCCAGCAGCCAAGGCACACCGCTACAGGGGGCGCGGAATGAGCAGTTCTTC.

The rearrangement joins TRBV6-4 to TRBJ1-1; D unclear. Trimming pared 9 bases from V and 1 base from J, leaving 12 bases between. The length of the CDR3 is 13 residues. Germline V gives CDR1 MRHNA, CDR2 SNTAGT. The CDR3 nucleotides read TGTGCCAGTAAACAGAGACCGAACACTGAAGCTTTCTTT. Translating it yields CASKQRPNTEAFF.

The chain is built from TRBV7-2 and TRBJ2-1, with 8 bases fitting TRBD2. Trimming cost V 1 base and J 1 base; bases outside gene matches: 6. CDR3 length equals 17 residues. Germline assignment: CDR1 SGHTA and CDR2 FQGNSA. The CDR3 protein is CASSLVSGGASYNEQFF. The DNA of the CDR3 is TGTGCCAGCAGCTTAGTGAGCGGGGGAGCTTCCTACAATGAGCAGTTCTTC. Full variable domain (missing parts from reference TRBV7-2 and TRBJ2-1): GAGVSQSPSNKVTEKGKDVELRCDPISGHTALYWYRQSLGQGLEFLIYFQGNSAPDKSGLPSDRFSAERTGGSVSTLTIQRTQQEDSAVYLCASSLVSGGASYNEQFFGPGTRLTVL.

The chain uses TRBV10-2 and TRBJ2-7; 7 bases match TRBD1. The CDR3 length is 12 residues. Germline V lookup: CDR1 WSHSY, CDR2 SAAADI. With 6 bases clipped from V and 3 bases from J, the junction kept 2 bases outside the gene matches. The CDR3 DNA reads TGCGCCAGCAGAGGACAGGTCTACGAGCAGTACTTC. Protein sequence: CASRGQVYEQYF.

This clone has only a few counts. CDR3 residues: CAISDFEGQHNQPQHF. CDR3 coding DNA: TGTGCCATCAGTGACTTCGAGGGACAGCATAATCAGCCCCAGCATTTT. This rearrangement joins TRBV10-3 to TRBJ1-5; 7 positions match TRBD1. CDR1 and CDR2 (germline): ENHRY, SYGVKD. The CDR3 contains 16 residues. The V segment lost 3 bases and the J segment 4 bases; nucleotides outside the gene matches: 9.

The genes are TRBV7-2 and TRBJ2-1; D possibly corresponds to TRBD2 (6 bases). Germline-derived CDR1 and CDR2 are SGHTA and FQGNSA. The CDR3 length is 13 residues. The V end was cut by 11 bases, the J end by 0 bases, with 11 bases between. The CDR3 loop is CACRGSSYNEQFF. The CDR3 DNA follows: TGTGCCTGCCGGGGGAGCTCCTACAATGAGCAGTTCTTC.